A selection of T cell receptor beta chains follows, all from one sample in a study of blood T cell repertoires in COVID-19. TCRdb's table, derived via immunoSEQ multiplex PCR, lists solely in-frame clones and lacks some. Of roughly 100,000 clones in the sample, approximately 90% were seen once. Specimen: peripheral blood. The receptors come from a man aged 50-59 years with acute or convalescent COVID-19. Both conserved end residues are part of each CDR3. A D gene is named only where the DNA matches it firmly. Part of the rows lack a size; the others show once, few, many or a class for expanded clones.

>TRBJ2-3|-|-|TRBV4-1
TGCGCCAGCAGCCAGGCCGGACTGGCAAGCACAGATACGCAGTATTTT
CASSQAGLASTDTQYF
>TRBJ1-1|once|TRBD1|TRBV6-1
TGTGCCAGCAGGGAACCGGGACAGGCTGCGAACACTGAAGCTTTCTTT
CASREPGQAANTEAFF
>TRBJ1-1|-|-|TRBV7-9
TGTGCCAGCAGCTTAGCGTCGACAGCTCCGAACACTGAAGCTTTCTTT
CASSLASTAPNTEAFF
>TRBJ1-1|-|TRBD1|TRBV19
TGTGCCAGTAGATTGGGACAGAAAAACACTGAAGCTTTCTTT
CASRLGQKNTEAFF
>TRBJ2-7|-|TRBD1|TRBV18
TGTGCCAGCTCCCAAGACAGGGGGAAATACGAGCAGTACTTC
CASSQDRGKYEQYF
>TRBJ1-4|-|-|TRBV6-5
TGTGCCAGCAGCCCCGCGGGGCGAGAAAAACTGTTTTTT
CASSPAGREKLFF
>TRBJ2-7|-|TRBD2|TRBV28
TGTGCCAGCAGTGCGACTGAGGGAGGGCGCTACGAGCAGTACTTC
CASSATEGGRYEQYF
>TRBJ1-2|-|-|TRBV11-3
TGTGCCAGCAGCCCAGGGGTGGACTATGGCTACACCTTC
CASSPGVDYGYTF
>TRBJ1-1|-|-|TRBV9
TGTGCCAGCAGCGTAGGGAGGGGCACTGAAGCTTTCTTT
CASSVGRGTEAFF
>TRBJ2-3|-|-|TRBV6-1
TGTGCCAGCAGTGAAGCCGGAACAGGGTCAGATACGCAGTATTTT
CASSEAGTGSDTQYF
>TRBJ2-7|-|-|TRBV6-6
TGTGCCAGCAGTCTCCGAGGGGGGGGAGTTTGGAACTCCTACGAGCAGTACTTC
CASSLRGGGVWNSYEQYF
>TRBJ2-6|few|TRBD2|TRBV7-3
TGTGCCAGCAGCGTAATGGGACTATCGCACTCTGGGGCCAACGTCCTGACTTTC
CASSVMGLSHSGANVLTF
>TRBJ1-2|-|-|TRBV10-3
TGTGCCATCAGTTCCCAGGGAGGAAACTATGGCTACACCTTC
CAISSQGGNYGYTF
>TRBJ1-3|-|TRBD1|TRBV9
TGTGCCAGCAGCGACCGACAGGGGGCCTCTGGAAACACCATATATTTT
CASSDRQGASGNTIYF
>TRBJ1-1|-|-|TRBV4-1
TGCGCCAGCAGCCAAGTGATGACAGAGAACACTGAAGCTTTCTTT
CASSQVMTENTEAFF
>TRBJ2-4|-|-|TRBV18
TGTGCCAGCTCCGCGGACGCAGGGGACATTCAGTACTTC
CASSADAGDIQYF
>TRBJ1-2|-|TRBD1|TRBV5-8
TGTGCCAGCAGGGGGCGGGACAGGGTTCGTGGCTACACCTTC
CASRGRDRVRGYTF
>TRBJ1-6|-|TRBD1|TRBV28
TGTGCCAGCGGACAGGGGAGTTCACCCCTCCACTTT
CASGQGSSPLHF
>TRBJ1-1|-|-|TRBV7-6
TGTGCCAGCAGCGCTCGGGGTTCCGCGAACACTGAAGCTTTCTTT
CASSARGSANTEAFF
>TRBJ1-6|once|TRBD1|TRBV28
TGTGCCAGCAGTCCCATGACAGGGGGCAATTCACCCCTCCACTTT
CASSPMTGGNSPLHF
>TRBJ2-7|-|TRBD1|TRBV27
TGTGCCAGCAGTTTATCGAACAGGGGGCGAAACGAGCAGTACTTC
CASSLSNRGRNEQYF
>TRBJ1-2|-|-|TRBV19
TGTGCCAGTAGTTTAGGGGGGCACGGCTATGGCTACACCTTC
CASSLGGHGYGYTF
>TRBJ2-2|-|TRBD2|TRBV12-3/TRBV12-4
TGTGCCAGCAAAGGACTAGCTACCGGGGAGCTGTTTTTT
CASKGLATGELFF
>TRBJ1-3|-|-|TRBV7-9
TGTGCCAGCAGCTTAGTTATAGCCCCGGGCACCATATATTTT
CASSLVIAPGTIYF
>TRBJ2-2|-|TRBD1|TRBV6-5
TGTGCCAGCAGAACAGGGGCAGCCGGGGAGCTGTTTTTT
CASRTGAAGELFF
>TRBJ2-2|-|-|TRBV28
TGTGCCACCTCGGGAGGGGGCCGGACCGGGGAGCTGTTTTTT
CATSGGGRTGELFF
>TRBJ2-1|-|TRBD1|TRBV18
TGTGCCAGCTCACCTGGGACAGGGGCAAATGAGCAGTTCTTC
CASSPGTGANEQFF
>TRBJ1-1|-|TRBD1|TRBV19
TGTGCCACCAGGACAGGGACTACGGAAGCTTTCTTT
CATRTGTTEAFF
>TRBJ2-1|-|TRBD2|TRBV6-5
TGTGCCAGCAGTTACTCGCTAGCGGGGGATGATGAGCAGTTCTTC
CASSYSLAGDDEQFF
>TRBJ2-2|-|-|TRBV3-1/TRBV3-2
TGTGCCAGCAGCCAACTTAACAATGACGGGGAGCTGTTTTTT
CASSQLNNDGELFF
>TRBJ2-5|-|TRBD1|TRBV30
TGTGCCTGGAGTGTCAGGGGGTTAGAGACCCAGTACTTC
CAWSVRGLETQYF